The present T cell receptor beta chain was sequenced within a study of CD8+CD57+ T cells in acquired aplastic anemia. CDR3 and TCR beta VDJ profiling relied on genomic DNA as the template. Each CDR3 protein gets one entry after TCRdb re-called the reads with MiXCR. The sample records around 130,000 distinct CDR3 sequences, under 65% being singletons. CD8+CD57+ cell expansion had been shown by flow cytometry in patients chosen for sequencing. The sample holds many counts of this clonotype. What it binds is unknown. General study results and limits: Patients and controls turned out to have 25 to 35 CD8+ CDR3 sequences in common.

The CDR3 totals 14 residues. Germline CDR1 and CDR2: SEHNR and FQNEAQ (reference sequence). V lost 2 bases and J 9 bases, leaving 13 bases between the germline ends. The sequenced sample consisted of sorted CD4+, CD8+, or CD8+CD57+ T cells (not recorded which) from PBMCs. The TCR sequence derives from a human donor with aplastic anemia. The chain recombines TRBV7-9 with TRBJ1-4; D not resolved. The CDR3 coding sequence is TGTGCCAGCAGCTTAAGTTTAGAGGGAAAAAAACTGTTTTTT. Its translation is CASSLSLEGKKLFF.